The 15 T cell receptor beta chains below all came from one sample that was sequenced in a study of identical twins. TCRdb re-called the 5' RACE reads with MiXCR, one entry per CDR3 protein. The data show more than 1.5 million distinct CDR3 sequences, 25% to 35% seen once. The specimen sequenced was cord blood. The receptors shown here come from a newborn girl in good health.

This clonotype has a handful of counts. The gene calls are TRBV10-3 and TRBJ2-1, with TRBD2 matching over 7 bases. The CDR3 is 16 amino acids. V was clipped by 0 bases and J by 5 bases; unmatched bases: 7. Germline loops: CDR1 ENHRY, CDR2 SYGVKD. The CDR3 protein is CAISESTRGGDNEQFF. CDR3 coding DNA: TGTGCCATCAGTGAGTCGACTCGCGGGGGAGACAATGAGCAGTTCTTC.

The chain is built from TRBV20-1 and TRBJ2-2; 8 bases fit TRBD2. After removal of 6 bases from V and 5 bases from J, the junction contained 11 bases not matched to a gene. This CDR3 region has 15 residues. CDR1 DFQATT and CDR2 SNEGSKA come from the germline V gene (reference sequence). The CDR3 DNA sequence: TGCAGTGCCCAACTTAGCGGGACGAGAACCGGGGAGCTGTTTTTT. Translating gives CSAQLSGTRTGELFF.

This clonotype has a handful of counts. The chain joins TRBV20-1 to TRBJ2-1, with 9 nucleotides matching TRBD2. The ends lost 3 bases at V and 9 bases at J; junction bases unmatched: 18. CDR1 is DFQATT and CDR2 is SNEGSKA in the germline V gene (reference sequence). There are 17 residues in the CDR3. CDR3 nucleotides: TGCAGTGCTAGGGCCTTTGGACTAGCGAGATCCTTAGCTGAGCAGTTCTTC. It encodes CSARAFGLARSLAEQFF.

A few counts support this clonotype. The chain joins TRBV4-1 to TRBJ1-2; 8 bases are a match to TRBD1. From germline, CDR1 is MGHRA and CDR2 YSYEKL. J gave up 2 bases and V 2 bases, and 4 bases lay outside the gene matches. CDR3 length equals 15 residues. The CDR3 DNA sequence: TGCGCCAGCAGCCAAATGGACAGGGTGAACTATGGCTACACCTTC. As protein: CASSQMDRVNYGYTF.

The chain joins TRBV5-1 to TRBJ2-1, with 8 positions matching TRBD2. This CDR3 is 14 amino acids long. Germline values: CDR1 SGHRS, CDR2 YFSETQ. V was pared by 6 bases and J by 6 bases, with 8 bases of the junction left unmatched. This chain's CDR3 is CASKTTGGSNEQFF. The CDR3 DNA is TGCGCCAGCAAGACTACGGGAGGGTCCAATGAGCAGTTCTTC. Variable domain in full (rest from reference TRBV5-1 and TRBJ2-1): KAGVTQTPRYLIKTRGQQVTLSCSPISGHRSVSWYQQTPGQGLQFLFEYFSETQRNKGNFPGRFSGRQFSNSRSEMNVSTLELGDSALYLCASKTTGGSNEQFFGPGTRLTVL.

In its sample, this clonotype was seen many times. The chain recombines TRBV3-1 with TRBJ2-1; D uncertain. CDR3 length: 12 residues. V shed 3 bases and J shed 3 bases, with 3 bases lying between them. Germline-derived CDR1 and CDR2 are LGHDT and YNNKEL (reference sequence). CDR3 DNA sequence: TGTGCCAGCAGCCACGGCTACAATGAGCAGTTCTTC. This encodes CASSHGYNEQFF.

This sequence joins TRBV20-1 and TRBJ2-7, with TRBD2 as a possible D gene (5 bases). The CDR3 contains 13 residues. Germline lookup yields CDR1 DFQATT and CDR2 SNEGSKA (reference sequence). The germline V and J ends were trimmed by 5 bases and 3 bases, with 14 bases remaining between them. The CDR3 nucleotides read TGCAGTGCTCCTACTAGGGCCAACTACGAGCAGTACTTC. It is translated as CSAPTRANYEQYF.

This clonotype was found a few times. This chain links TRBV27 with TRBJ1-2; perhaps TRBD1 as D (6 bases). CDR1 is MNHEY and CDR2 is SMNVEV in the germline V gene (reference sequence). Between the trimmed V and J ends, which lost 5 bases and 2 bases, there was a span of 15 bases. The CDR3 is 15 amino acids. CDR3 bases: TGTGCCAGCAGTGCTATGGACAGTCCAAACTATGGCTACACCTTC. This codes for CASSAMDSPNYGYTF.

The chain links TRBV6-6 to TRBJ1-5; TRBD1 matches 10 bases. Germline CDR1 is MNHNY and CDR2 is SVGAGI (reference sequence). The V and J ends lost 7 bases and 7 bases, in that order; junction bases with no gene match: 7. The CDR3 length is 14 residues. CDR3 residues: CASKTPGQGQPQHF. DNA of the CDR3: TGTGCCAGCAAGACTCCGGGACAGGGGCAGCCCCAGCATTTT.

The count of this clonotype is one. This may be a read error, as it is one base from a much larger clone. The CDR3 spells CPGITGTQYF. The CDR3 DNA follows: TGTCCCGGGATCACAGGTACGCAGTATTTT. The gene calls are TRBV27 and TRBJ2-3, with D possibly called TRBD1 or TRBD2 (5 bases each). The CDR3 consists of 10 residues. CDR1 and CDR2 from the germline V gene are MNHEY and SMNVEV (reference sequence).

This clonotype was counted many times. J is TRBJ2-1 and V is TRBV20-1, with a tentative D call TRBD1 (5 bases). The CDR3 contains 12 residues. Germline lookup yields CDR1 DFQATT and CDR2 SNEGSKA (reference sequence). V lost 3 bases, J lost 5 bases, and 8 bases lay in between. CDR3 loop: CSASPGNNEQFF. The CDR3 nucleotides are TGCAGTGCTAGTCCAGGGAACAATGAGCAGTTCTTC.

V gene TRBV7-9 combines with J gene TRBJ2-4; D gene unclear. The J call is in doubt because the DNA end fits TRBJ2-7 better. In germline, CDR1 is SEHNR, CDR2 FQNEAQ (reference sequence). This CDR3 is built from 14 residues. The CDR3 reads CASSLQARPYEQYF. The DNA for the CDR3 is TGTGCCAGCAGCTTACAGGCCAGACCCTACGAGCAGTACTTC.

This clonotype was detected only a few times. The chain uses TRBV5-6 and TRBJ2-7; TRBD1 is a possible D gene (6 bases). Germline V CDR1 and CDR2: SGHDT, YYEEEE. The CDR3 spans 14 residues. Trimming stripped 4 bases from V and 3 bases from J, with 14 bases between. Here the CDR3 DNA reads TGTGCCAGCAGCCATTCCCGGGACAACTACGAGCAGTACTTC. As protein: CASSHSRDNYEQYF.

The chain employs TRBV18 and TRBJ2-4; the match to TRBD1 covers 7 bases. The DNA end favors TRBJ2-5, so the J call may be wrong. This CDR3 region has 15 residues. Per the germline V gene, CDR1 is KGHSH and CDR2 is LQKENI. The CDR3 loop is CASSPPLTGRETQYF. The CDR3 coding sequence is TGTGCCAGCTCACCACCTTTGACAGGGCGAGAGACCCAGTACTTC.

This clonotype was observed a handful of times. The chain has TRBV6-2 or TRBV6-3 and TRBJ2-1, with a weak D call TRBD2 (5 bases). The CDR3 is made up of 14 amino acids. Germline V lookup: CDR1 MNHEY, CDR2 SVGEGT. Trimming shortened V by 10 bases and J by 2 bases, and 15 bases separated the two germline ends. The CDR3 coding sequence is TGTGCCACCTCACTCCTAGCCCCCTACAATGAGCAGTTCTTC. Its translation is CATSLLAPYNEQFF.